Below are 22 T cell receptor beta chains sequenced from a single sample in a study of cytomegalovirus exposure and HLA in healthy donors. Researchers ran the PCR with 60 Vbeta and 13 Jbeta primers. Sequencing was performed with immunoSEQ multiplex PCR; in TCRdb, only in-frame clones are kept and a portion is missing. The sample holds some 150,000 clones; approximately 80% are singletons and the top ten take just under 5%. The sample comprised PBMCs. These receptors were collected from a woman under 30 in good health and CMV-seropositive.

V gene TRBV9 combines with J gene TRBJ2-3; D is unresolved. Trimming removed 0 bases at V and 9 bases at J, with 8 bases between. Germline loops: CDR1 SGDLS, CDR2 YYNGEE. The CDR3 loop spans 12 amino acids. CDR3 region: CASSVEERTQYF. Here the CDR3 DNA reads TGTGCCAGCAGCGTAGAAGAGAGAACGCAGTATTTT.

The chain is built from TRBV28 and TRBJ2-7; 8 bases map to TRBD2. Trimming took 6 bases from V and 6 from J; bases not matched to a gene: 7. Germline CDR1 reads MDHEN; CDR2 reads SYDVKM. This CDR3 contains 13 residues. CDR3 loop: CASRKTGGPEQYF. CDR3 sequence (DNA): TGTGCCAGCAGGAAGACGGGGGGGCCCGAGCAGTACTTC.

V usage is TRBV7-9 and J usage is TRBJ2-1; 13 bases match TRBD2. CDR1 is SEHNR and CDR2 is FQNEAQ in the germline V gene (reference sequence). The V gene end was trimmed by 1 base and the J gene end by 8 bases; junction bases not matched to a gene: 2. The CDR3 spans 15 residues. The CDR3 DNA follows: TGTGCCAGCAGCTTAGAAGGGACTAGCGGGGATGAGCAGTTCTTC. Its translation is CASSLEGTSGDEQFF.

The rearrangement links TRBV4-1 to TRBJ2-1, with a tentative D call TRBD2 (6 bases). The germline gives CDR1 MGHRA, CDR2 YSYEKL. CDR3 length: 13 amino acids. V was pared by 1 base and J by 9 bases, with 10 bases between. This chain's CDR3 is CASSQVGRGEQFF. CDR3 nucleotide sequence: TGCGCCAGCAGCCAAGTGGGGCGGGGTGAGCAGTTCTTC.

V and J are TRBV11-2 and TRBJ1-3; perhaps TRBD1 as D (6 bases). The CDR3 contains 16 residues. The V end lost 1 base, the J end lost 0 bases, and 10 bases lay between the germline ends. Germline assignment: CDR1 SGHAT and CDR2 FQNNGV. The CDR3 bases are TGTGCCAGCAGCTTAGCTGGACAGAGCTCTGGAAACACCATATATTTT. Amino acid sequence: CASSLAGQSSGNTIYF.

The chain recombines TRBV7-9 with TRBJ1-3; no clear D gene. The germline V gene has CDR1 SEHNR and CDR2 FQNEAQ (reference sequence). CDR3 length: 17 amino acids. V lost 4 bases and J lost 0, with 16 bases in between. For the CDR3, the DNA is TGTGCCAGCAGCTCGGACGAGGGAACCTTCTCTGGAAACACCATATATTTT. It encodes CASSSDEGTFSGNTIYF.

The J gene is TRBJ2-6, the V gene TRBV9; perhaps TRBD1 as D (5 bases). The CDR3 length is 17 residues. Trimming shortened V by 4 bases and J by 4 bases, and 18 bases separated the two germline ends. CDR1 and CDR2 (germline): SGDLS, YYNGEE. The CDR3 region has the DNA TGTGCCAGCAGCTTCCAAACCCAGGGTTACGGGGCCAACGTCCTGACTTTC. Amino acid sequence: CASSFQTQGYGANVLTF.

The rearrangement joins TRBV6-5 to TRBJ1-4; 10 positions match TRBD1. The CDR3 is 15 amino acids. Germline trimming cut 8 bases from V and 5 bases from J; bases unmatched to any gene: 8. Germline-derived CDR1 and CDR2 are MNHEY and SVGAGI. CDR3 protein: CASGDRGRGNEKLFF. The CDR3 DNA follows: TGTGCCAGCGGGGACAGGGGACGGGGAAATGAAAAACTGTTTTTT.

The CDR3 DNA reads as TGCGCCAGCAGCATGGGACTAGCGGGGGCCCCCAACGAGCAGTACTTC. It is translated as CASSMGLAGAPNEQYF. The chain carries TRBV5-1 and TRBJ2-7; 14 positions agree with TRBD2. CDR3 size: 16 residues. The V gene end was trimmed by 4 bases and the J gene end by 5 bases; junction bases not matched to a gene: 8. CDR1 is SGHRS and CDR2 is YFSETQ in the germline V gene.

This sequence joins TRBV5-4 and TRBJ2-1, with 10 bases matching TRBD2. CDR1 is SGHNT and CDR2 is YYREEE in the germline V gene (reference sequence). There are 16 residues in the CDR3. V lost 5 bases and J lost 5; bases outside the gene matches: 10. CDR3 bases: TGTGCCAGCAGTCGGACTGGACTAGCGGTCCACAATGAGCAGTTCTTC. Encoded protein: CASSRTGLAVHNEQFF.

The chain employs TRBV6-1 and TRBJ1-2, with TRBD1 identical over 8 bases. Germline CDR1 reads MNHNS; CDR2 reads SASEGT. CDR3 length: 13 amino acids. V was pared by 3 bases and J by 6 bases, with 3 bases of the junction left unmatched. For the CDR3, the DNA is TGTGCCAGCAGTGACAGGGGGCGAGATGGCTACACCTTC. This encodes CASSDRGRDGYTF.

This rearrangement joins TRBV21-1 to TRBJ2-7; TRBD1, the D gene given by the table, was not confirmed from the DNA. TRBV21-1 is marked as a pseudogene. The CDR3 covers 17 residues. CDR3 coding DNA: TGTGCCAGCAGCATTCGGCCAAGGGACAGGGAAGCCTACGAGCAGTACTTC. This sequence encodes CASSIRPRDREAYEQYF.

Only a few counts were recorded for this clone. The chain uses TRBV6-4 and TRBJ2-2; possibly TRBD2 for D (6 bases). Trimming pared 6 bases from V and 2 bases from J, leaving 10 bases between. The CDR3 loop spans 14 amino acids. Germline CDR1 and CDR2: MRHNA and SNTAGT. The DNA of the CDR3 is TGTGCCAGCAGGGAACTAGCTAACACCGGGGAGCTGTTTTTT. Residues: CASRELANTGELFF.

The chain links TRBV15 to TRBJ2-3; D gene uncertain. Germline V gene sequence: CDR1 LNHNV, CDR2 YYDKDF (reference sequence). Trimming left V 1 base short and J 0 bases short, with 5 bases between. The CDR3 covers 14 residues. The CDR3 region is CATSRGVSTDTQYF. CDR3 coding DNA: TGTGCCACCAGCAGAGGCGTAAGCACAGATACGCAGTATTTT.

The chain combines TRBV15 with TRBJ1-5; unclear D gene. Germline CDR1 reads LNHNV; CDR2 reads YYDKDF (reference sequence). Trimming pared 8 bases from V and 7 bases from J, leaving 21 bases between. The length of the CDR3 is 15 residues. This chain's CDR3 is CATGEPGKRVQPQHF. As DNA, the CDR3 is TGTGCCACCGGTGAGCCGGGGAAGAGGGTACAGCCCCAGCATTTT. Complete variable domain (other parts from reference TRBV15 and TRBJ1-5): DAMVIQNPRYQVTQFGKPVTLSCSQTLNHNVMYWYQQKSSQAPKLLFHYYDKDFNNEADTPDNFQSRRPNTSFCFLDIRSPGLGDTAMYLCATGEPGKRVQPQHFGDGTRLSIL.

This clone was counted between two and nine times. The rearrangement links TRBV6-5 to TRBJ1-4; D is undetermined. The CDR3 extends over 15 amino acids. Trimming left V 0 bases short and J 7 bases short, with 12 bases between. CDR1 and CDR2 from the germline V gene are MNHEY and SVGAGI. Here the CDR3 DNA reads TGTGCCAGCAGTTACTCATTCACAAGACTTGAAAAACTGTTTTTT. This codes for CASSYSFTRLEKLFF.

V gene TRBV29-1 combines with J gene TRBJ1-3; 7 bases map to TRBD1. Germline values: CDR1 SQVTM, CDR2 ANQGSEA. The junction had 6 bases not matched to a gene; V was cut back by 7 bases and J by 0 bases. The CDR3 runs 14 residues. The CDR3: CSAGDSHSGNTIYF. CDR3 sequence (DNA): TGCAGCGCCGGGGACAGCCACTCTGGAAACACCATATATTTT.

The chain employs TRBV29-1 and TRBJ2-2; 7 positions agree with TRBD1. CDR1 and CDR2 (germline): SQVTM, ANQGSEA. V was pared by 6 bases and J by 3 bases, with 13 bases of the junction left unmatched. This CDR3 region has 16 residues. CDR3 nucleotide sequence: TGCAGCGTGCACCAACAGGGGTTATACGACACCGGGGAGCTGTTTTTT. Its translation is CSVHQQGLYDTGELFF.

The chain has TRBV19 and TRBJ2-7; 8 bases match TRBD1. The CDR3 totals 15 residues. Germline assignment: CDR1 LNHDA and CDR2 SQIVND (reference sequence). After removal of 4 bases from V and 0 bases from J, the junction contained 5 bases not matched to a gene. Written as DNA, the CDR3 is TGTGCCAGTAGTACGACAGGGGACTTCTCCTACGAGCAGTACTTC. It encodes CASSTTGDFSYEQYF.

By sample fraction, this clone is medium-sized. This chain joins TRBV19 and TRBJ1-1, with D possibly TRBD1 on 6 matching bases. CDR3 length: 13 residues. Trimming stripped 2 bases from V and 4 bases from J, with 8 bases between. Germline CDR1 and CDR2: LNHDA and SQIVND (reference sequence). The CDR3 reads CASSIQGSTEAFF. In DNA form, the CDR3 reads TGTGCCAGTAGTATACAGGGGTCCACTGAAGCTTTCTTT.

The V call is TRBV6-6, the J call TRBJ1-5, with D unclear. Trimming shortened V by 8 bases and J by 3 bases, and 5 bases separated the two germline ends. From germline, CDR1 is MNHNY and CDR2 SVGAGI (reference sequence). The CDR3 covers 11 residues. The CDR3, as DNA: TGTGCCAGCGGGCCCAATCAGCCCCAGCATTTT. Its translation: CASGPNQPQHF.

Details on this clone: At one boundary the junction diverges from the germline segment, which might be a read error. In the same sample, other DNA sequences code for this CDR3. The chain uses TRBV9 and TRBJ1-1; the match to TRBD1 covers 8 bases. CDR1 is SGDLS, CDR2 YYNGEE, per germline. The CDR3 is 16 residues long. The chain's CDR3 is CASSVPAGGADTEAFF. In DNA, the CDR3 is TGTGCCAGCAGCGTTCCGGCAGGGGGCGCGGACACTGAAGCCTTCTTT.